The 11 T cell receptor beta chains below come from one sample, sequenced in a study of blood T cell repertoires in COVID-19. TCRdb keeps only in-frame clones here, not all; method: immunoSEQ multiplex PCR. The sample carries 200,000 to 250,000 clones, about 84% recorded once. The sample comprised PBMCs or T cells enriched from blood (not recorded which). The source is a woman between 50 and 59 years old who had recovered from COVID-19.

The chain employs TRBV18 and TRBJ1-2, with 8 nucleotides matching TRBD1. CDR1 is KGHSH and CDR2 is LQKENI in the germline V gene. With V trimmed by 3 bases and J by 7 bases, 4 bases remained unmatched. The CDR3 has 13 amino acids. As DNA, the CDR3 is TGTGCCAGCTCACCGGGACAGGAGAGTGGCTACACCTTC. It translates to CASSPGQESGYTF. Full variable domain (outside the CDR3, taken from reference TRBV18 and TRBJ1-2): NAGVMQNPRHLVRRRGQEARLRCSPMKGHSHVYWYRQLPEEGLKFMVYLQKENIIDESGMPKERFSAEFPKEGPSILRIQQVVRGDSAAYFCASSPGQESGYTFGSGTRLTVV.

The chain employs TRBV30 and TRBJ1-2; TRBD1 is a possible D gene (5 bases). The ends were cut back, 4 bases at V and 7 bases at J, with 13 bases in the middle. The germline CDR1 and CDR2 sequences are GTSNPN and SVGIG (reference sequence). The CDR3 loop spans 12 amino acids. CDR3 protein: CAWTGKGAGYTF. The CDR3 DNA sequence: TGTGCCTGGACAGGGAAAGGGGCTGGCTACACCTTC.

The chain employs TRBV2 and TRBJ2-7, with 7 bases matching TRBD1. This CDR3 region has 13 residues. V lost 4 bases and J lost 2; bases outside the gene matches: 2. Per the germline V gene, CDR1 is SNHLY and CDR2 is FYNNEI. CDR3 loop: CASSGQGPYEQYF. DNA of the CDR3: TGTGCCAGCAGTGGACAGGGTCCCTACGAGCAGTACTTC. Variable domain in full (rest from reference TRBV2 and TRBJ2-7): EPEVTQTPSHQVTQMGQEVILRCVPISNHLYFYWYRQILGQKVEFLVSFYNNEISEKSEIFDDQFSVERPDGSNFTLKIRSTKLEDSAMYFCASSGQGPYEQYFGPGTRLTVT.

The V and J genes are TRBV19 and TRBJ1-2; D possibly corresponds to TRBD1 (5 bases). Trimming took 2 bases from V and 2 from J, leaving 18 bases between them. The germline CDR1 and CDR2 sequences are LNHDA and SQIVND (reference sequence). The CDR3 is 17 residues long. The CDR3 coding sequence is TGTGCCAGTAGTATAATAGGACCCCAGGGCCACAACTATGGCTACACCTTC. Translated, it gives CASSIIGPQGHNYGYTF.

The V gene is TRBV28, the J gene TRBJ1-6, with D perhaps matching TRBD1 (5 bases). CDR1 is MDHEN, CDR2 SYDVKM, per germline. The CDR3 is made up of 14 amino acids. V was cut by 3 bases and J by 7 bases, with 10 bases left in between. CDR3 DNA sequence: TGTGCCAGCAGTTTCGTCAGGGTAAATTCACCCCTCCACTTT. Translated: CASSFVRVNSPLHF.

CDR3 in amino acids: CASSLTYPGSGNTIYF. CDR3 DNA sequence: TGTGCCAGCAGTTTAACCTACCCAGGCTCTGGAAACACCATATATTTT. This chain connects TRBV6-2 or TRBV6-3 to TRBJ1-3; D unresolved. This CDR3 has 16 residues. The germline gives CDR1 MNHEY, CDR2 SVGEGT. V lost 4 bases and J 0 bases, leaving 13 bases between the germline ends.

In regard to this clone: In the same sample, other DNA sequences code for this CDR3. This chain links TRBV9 with TRBJ2-5; a weak D match, TRBD1 (6 bases). The CDR3 sequence is 14 residues long. Germline CDR1 reads SGDLS; CDR2 reads YYNGEE. The V end lost 1 base, the J end lost 4 bases, and 11 bases lay between the germline ends. In DNA form, the CDR3 reads TGTGCCAGCAGCGTATCGCAGGGGAGAGAGACCCAGTACTTC. Translation: CASSVSQGRETQYF. The variable domain in full, completed from reference TRBV9 and TRBJ2-5, reads DSGVTQTPKHLITATGQRVTLRCSPRSGDLSVYWYQQSLDQGLQFLIQYYNGEERAKGNILERFSAQQFPDLHSELNLSSLELGDSALYFCASSVSQGRETQYFGPGTRLLVL.

V is TRBV5-1 and J is TRBJ1-1, with D possibly matching TRBD1 (5 bases). This CDR3 comprises 15 residues. Trimming left V 5 bases short and J 4 bases short, with 18 bases between. The V gene's germline CDR1 is SGHRS and CDR2 YFSETQ. CDR3 protein: CASRGQGLVSTEAFF. In DNA, the CDR3 is TGCGCCAGCAGGGGGCAGGGCCTGGTTAGCACTGAAGCTTTCTTT.

V and J are TRBV2 and TRBJ1-2; D not resolved. V lost 8 bases to trimming and J lost 6 bases, with 10 bases between them. Germline loops: CDR1 SNHLY, CDR2 FYNNEI. This CDR3 comprises 11 residues. CDR3 coding DNA: TGTGCCAGCTTGAATCTAGATGGCTACACCTTC. Translation: CASLNLDGYTF.

This clone was recorded a few times. The chain recombines TRBV5-1 with TRBJ1-2, with a weak D call TRBD1 (6 bases). The CDR3 contains 14 residues. The germline V gene encodes CDR1 SGHRS and CDR2 YFSETQ. The ends were cut back, 0 bases at V and 6 bases at J, with 12 bases in the middle. The CDR3 sequence: CASSLEYRQDGYTF. CDR3 nucleotide sequence: TGCGCCAGCAGCTTGGAGTACCGACAGGATGGCTACACCTTC. Using reference TRBV5-1 and TRBJ1-2 for the parts outside the CDR3, the full variable domain is KAGVTQTPRYLIKTRGQQVTLSCSPISGHRSVSWYQQTPGQGLQFLFEYFSETQRNKGNFPGRFSGRQFSNSRSEMNVSTLELGDSALYLCASSLEYRQDGYTFGSGTRLTVV.

The V call is TRBV10-1, the J call TRBJ2-2; D not resolved. The CDR3 is made up of 12 amino acids. Trimming took 8 bases from V and 6 from J, leaving 10 bases between them. The germline CDR1 and CDR2 sequences are WNHNN and SYGVQD (reference sequence). The CDR3 nucleotides are TGCGCCAGCGGGCCCAGACCCGGGGAGCTGTTTTTT. Its translation is CASGPRPGELFF.